Below, 7 T cell receptor beta chains from the same sample are listed, as sequenced in a study of cytomegalovirus exposure and HLA in healthy donors. PCR amplification relied on 60 Vbeta primers (plus 13 Jbeta primers). Using immunoSEQ multiplex PCR, the repertoire was profiled, and TCRdb retains in-frame clones only, with some absent. Of around 170,000 clones in the sample, 75% to 90% were seen once. The material sequenced was PBMCs. Receptor source: a man aged 35-49 years in good health and CMV-seropositive.

The genes are TRBV28 and TRBJ2-7; D possibly corresponds to TRBD2 (5 bases). V was cut by 2 bases and J by 9 bases, with 11 bases left in between. The V gene's germline CDR1 is MDHEN and CDR2 SYDVKM. CDR3 length: 12 residues. CDR3 DNA sequence: TGTGCCAGCAGTTTAAGTCCGGGGAGGCAGTACTTC. It specifies CASSLSPGRQYF.

The chain is built from TRBV11-2 and TRBJ1-3; D unclear. Trimming pared 8 bases from V and 0 bases from J, leaving 8 bases between. This CDR3 has 13 amino acids. Germline V lookup: CDR1 SGHAT, CDR2 FQNNGV. CDR3 sequence reads: CASQVYSGNTIYF. The CDR3, as DNA: TGTGCCAGCCAGGTTTACTCTGGAAACACCATATATTTT.

J is TRBJ1-4 and V is TRBV9; D not certain. Trimming removed 0 bases from V and 5 bases from J, with 11 bases in between. CDR3 length: 15 residues. The germline V gene encodes CDR1 SGDLS and CDR2 YYNGEE. CDR3 DNA sequence: TGTGCCAGCAGCGTAGGGGCAGGCTTCAATGAAAAACTGTTTTTT. Translating gives CASSVGAGFNEKLFF.

The table lists this clone with a count of one. The rearrangement uses TRBV19 and TRBJ1-1; 8 nucleotides agree with TRBD1. The CDR3 length is 14 residues. CDR1 LNHDA and CDR2 SQIVND come from the germline V gene (reference sequence). Losses at the gene ends were 10 bases for V and 4 bases for J; bases not matched to a gene: 11. The CDR3 DNA follows: TGTGCCACCGAGGCCTTGGACAGGGTCACTGAAGCTTTCTTT. Encoded protein: CATEALDRVTEAFF. The whole variable domain, remainder taken from reference TRBV19 and TRBJ1-1, is DGGITQSPKYLFRKEGQNVTLSCEQNLNHDAMYWYRQDPGQGLRLIYYSQIVNDFQKGDIAEGYSVSREKKESFPLTVTSAQKNPTAFYLCATEALDRVTEAFFGQGTRLTVV.

The chain uses TRBV19 and TRBJ2-7, with 11 bases that match TRBD2. The CDR3 has 16 amino acids. V shed 5 bases and J 6 bases; nucleotides not matched to a gene: 12. Germline V CDR1 and CDR2: LNHDA, SQIVND (reference sequence). The CDR3 nucleotides read TGTGCCAGTAGTCCATCTTTAGCGGGGGGGTTCTCCGAGCAGTACTTC. Protein product: CASSPSLAGGFSEQYF.

The chain employs TRBV6-6 and TRBJ2-3; D gene ambiguous. Germline lookup yields CDR1 MNHNY and CDR2 SVGAGI (reference sequence). The V gene lost 8 bases and the J gene lost 1 base, with 13 bases spanning the gap. The CDR3 consists of 14 residues. CDR3: CASRRDGGTDTQYF. CDR3 bases: TGTGCCAGCCGCCGAGACGGAGGCACAGATACGCAGTATTTT.

DNA for the CDR3: TGTGCCAGCTCCGGGACTAGTGGGAATCGCGAGCAGTACTTC. As protein: CASSGTSGNREQYF. The chain recombines TRBV9 with TRBJ2-7; 8 nucleotides align to TRBD2. The CDR3 is 14 amino acids. V shed 7 bases, J shed 6 bases, and the junction held 12 bases outside the gene matches. Germline V lookup: CDR1 SGDLS, CDR2 YYNGEE.